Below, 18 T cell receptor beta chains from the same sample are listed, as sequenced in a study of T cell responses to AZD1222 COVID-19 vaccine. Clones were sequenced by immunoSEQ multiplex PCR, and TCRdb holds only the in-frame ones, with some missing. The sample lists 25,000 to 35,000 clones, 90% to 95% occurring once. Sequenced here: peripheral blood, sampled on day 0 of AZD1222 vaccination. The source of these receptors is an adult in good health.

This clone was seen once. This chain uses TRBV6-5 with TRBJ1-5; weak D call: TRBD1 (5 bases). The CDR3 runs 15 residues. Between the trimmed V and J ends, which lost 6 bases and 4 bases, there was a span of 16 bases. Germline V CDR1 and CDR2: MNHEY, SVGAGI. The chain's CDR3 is CASSLGAASNQPQHF. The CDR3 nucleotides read TGTGCCAGCAGCCTCGGGGCAGCCTCGAATCAGCCCCAGCATTTT.

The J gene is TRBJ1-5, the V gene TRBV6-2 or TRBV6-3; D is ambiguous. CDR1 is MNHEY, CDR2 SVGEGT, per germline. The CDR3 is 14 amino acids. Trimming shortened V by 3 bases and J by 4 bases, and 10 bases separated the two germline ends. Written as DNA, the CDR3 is TGTGCCAGCAGTTATTTACTAAATAATCAGCCCCAGCATTTT. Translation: CASSYLLNNQPQHF.

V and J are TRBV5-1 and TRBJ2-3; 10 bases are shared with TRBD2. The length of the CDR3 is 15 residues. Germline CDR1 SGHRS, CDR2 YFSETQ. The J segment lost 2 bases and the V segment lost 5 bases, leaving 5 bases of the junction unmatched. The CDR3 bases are TGCGCCAGCAGTTCTAGCGGGGGCCACACAGATACGCAGTATTTT. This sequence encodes CASSSSGGHTDTQYF.

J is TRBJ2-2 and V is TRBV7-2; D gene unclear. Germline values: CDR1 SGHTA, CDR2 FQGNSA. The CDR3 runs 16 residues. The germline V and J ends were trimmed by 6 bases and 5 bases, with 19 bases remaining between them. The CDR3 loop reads CASSPNRFPPTGELFF. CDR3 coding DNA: TGTGCCAGCAGTCCTAATCGTTTCCCACCGACCGGGGAGCTGTTTTTT. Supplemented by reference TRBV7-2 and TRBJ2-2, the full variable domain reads GAGVSQSPSNKVTEKGKDVELRCDPISGHTALYWYRQSLGQGLEFLIYFQGNSAPDKSGLPSDRFSAERTGGSVSTLTIQRTQQEDSAVYLCASSPNRFPPTGELFFGEGSRLTVL.

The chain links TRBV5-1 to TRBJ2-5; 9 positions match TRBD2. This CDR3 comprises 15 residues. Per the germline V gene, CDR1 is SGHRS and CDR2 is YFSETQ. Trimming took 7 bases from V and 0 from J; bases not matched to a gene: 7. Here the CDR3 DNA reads TGCGCCAGCCGATCTAGCGGGGTGCACCAAGAGACCCAGTACTTC. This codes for CASRSSGVHQETQYF.

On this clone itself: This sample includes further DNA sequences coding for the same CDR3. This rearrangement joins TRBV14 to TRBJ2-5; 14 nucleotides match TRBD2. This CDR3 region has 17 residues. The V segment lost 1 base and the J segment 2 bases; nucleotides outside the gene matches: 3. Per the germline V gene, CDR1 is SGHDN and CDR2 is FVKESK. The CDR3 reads CASSQGLAGGFQETQYF. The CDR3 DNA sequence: TGTGCCAGCAGCCAAGGACTAGCGGGGGGGTTTCAAGAGACCCAGTACTTC.

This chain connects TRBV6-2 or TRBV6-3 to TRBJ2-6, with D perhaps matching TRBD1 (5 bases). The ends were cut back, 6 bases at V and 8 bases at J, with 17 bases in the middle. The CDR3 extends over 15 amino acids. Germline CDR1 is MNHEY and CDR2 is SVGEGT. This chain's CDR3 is CASSINRLPPNVLTF. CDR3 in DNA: TGTGCCAGCAGCATAAACAGGCTCCCCCCCAACGTCCTGACTTTC.

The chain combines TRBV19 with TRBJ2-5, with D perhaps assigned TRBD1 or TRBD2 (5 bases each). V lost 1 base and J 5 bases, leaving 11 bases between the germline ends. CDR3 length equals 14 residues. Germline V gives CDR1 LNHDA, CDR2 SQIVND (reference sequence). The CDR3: CASSIGGLGETQYF. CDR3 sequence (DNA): TGTGCCAGTAGTATAGGGGGGTTGGGGGAGACCCAGTACTTC.

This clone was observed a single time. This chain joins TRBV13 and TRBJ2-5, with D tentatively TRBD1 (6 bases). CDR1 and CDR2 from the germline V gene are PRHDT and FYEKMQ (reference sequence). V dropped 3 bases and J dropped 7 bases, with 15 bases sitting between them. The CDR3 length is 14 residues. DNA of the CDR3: TGTGCCAGCAGCTTGGACAGCTCGTACCGGACCCAGTACTTC. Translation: CASSLDSSYRTQYF.

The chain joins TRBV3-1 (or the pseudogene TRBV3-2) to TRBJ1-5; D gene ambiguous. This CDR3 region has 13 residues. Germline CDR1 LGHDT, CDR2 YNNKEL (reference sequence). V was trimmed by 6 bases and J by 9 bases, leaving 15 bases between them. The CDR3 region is CASRRHYSTPQHF. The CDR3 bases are TGTGCCAGCAGAAGACATTACTCTACGCCCCAGCATTTT.

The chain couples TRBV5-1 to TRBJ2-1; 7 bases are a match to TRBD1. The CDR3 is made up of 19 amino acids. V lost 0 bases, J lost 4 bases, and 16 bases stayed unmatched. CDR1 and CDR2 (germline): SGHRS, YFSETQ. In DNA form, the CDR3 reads TGCGCCAGCAGCTTGGTTCCCGGTTTCCGGGACAGTACTTACAATGAGCAGTTCTTC. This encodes CASSLVPGFRDSTYNEQFF.

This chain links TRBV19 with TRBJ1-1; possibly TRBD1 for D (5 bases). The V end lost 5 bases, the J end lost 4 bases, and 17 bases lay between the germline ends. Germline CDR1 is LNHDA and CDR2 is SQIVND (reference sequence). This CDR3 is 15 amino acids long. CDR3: CASSAAPTGSTEAFF. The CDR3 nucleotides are TGTGCCAGTAGTGCAGCCCCCACAGGATCCACTGAAGCTTTCTTT.

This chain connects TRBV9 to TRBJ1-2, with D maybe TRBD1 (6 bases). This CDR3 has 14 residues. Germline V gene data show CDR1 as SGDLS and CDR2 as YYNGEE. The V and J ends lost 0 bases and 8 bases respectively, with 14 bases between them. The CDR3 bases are TGTGCCAGCAGCGTAGCAGCACAGGGAAACGGCTACACCTTC. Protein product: CASSVAAQGNGYTF.

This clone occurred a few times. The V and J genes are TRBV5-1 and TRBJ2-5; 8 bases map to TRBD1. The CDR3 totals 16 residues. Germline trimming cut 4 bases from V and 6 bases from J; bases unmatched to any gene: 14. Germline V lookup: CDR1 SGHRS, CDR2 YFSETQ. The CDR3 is CASSLRMDRVEKTQYF. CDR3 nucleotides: TGCGCCAGCAGCCTTCGGATGGACAGGGTTGAAAAGACCCAGTACTTC.

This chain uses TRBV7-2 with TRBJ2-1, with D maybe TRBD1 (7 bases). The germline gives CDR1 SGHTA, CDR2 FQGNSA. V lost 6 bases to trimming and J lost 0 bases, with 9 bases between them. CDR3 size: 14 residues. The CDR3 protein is CASRRDSSYNEQFF. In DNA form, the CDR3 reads TGTGCCAGCAGGCGGGACAGCTCCTACAATGAGCAGTTCTTC.

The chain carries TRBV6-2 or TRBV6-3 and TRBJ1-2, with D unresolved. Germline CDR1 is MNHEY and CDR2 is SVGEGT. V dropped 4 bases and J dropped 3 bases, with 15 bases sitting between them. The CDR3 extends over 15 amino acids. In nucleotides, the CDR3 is TGTGCCAGCAGTTCAGGACGGGCGATCGACTATGGCTACACCTTC. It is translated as CASSSGRAIDYGYTF.

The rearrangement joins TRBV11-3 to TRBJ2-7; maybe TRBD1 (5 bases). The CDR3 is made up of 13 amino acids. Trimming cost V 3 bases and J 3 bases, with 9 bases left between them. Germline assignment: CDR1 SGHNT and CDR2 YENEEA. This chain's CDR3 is CASSFGQGYEQYF. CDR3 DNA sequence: TGTGCCAGCAGCTTCGGGCAGGGCTACGAGCAGTACTTC.

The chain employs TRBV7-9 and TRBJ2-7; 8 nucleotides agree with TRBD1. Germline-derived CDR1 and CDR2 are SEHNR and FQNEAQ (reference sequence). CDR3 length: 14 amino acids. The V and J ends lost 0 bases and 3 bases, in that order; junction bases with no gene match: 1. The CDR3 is CASSLAGTGYEQYF. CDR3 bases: TGTGCCAGCAGCTTAGCGGGGACAGGCTACGAGCAGTACTTC.